These 24 T cell receptor beta chains originate from one sample sequenced in a study of CD8 T cells in Susac syndrome. An input of roughly 0.5 to 1 ug of RNA was subjected to reverse transcription using random hexamers. TCRdb recomputed calls from the immunoSEQ multiplex PCR reads with MiXCR, one row per CDR3 protein. The table shows about 120,000 distinct CDR3 sequences, with approximately 94% occurring only once. The sample was CD4+ T cells from PBMCs. The source of these receptors is a human donor in good health.

The genes are TRBV3-1 and TRBJ2-5, with D perhaps being TRBD1 or TRBD2 (5 bases each). This CDR3 region has 14 residues. V was cut by 4 bases and J by 5 bases, with 14 bases left in between. CDR1 LGHDT and CDR2 YNNKEL come from the germline V gene (reference sequence). The CDR3 DNA follows: TGTGCCAGCAGCCCCCCGTGGGGGATGGAGACCCAGTACTTC. It translates to CASSPPWGMETQYF.

V and J are TRBV6-5 and TRBJ2-7; D is ambiguous. The CDR3 is made up of 13 amino acids. The germline CDR1 and CDR2 sequences are MNHEY and SVGAGI. Trimming stripped 3 bases from V and 5 bases from J, with 11 bases between. The CDR3 reads CASSYLGSDEQYF. The CDR3 region has the DNA TGTGCCAGCAGTTATTTGGGCAGTGACGAGCAGTACTTC.

The chain combines TRBV3-1 with TRBJ1-2; D gene unclear. The germline V gene encodes CDR1 LGHDT and CDR2 YNNKEL (reference sequence). This CDR3 is 14 amino acids long. V dropped 0 bases and J dropped 7 bases, with 12 bases sitting between them. CDR3 amino acids: CASSQDLFGGGYTF. The CDR3 nucleotides are TGTGCCAGCAGCCAAGATCTTTTCGGAGGTGGCTACACCTTC.

V is TRBV4-3 and J is TRBJ2-1; D is perhaps TRBD2 (6 bases). Trimming left V 1 base short and J 3 bases short, with 10 bases between. CDR1 is LGHNA, CDR2 YSLEER, per germline. This CDR3 region has 15 residues. The CDR3 sequence: CASSQAGTVYNEQFF. In DNA form, the CDR3 reads TGCGCCAGCAGCCAAGCTGGGACTGTCTACAATGAGCAGTTCTTC.

The CDR3 DNA reads as TGTGCCAGCAGCCAATTATCTAGCGGGCCGTACGAGCAGTACTTC. Amino acids: CASSQLSSGPYEQYF. V and J are TRBV2 and TRBJ2-7; TRBD2 aligns across 8 bases. Germline CDR1 reads SNHLY; CDR2 reads FYNNEI. This CDR3 is 15 amino acids long. J was trimmed by 4 bases and V by 6 bases; bases with no gene match: 11.

The genes are TRBV20-1 and TRBJ2-3; 7 bases align to TRBD1. Trimming cost V 7 bases and J 0 bases; bases outside gene matches: 4. There are 13 residues in the CDR3. CDR1 DFQATT and CDR2 SNEGSKA come from the germline V gene (reference sequence). The CDR3 reads CSGEGASTDTQYF. The DNA for the CDR3 is TGCAGTGGCGAGGGGGCAAGCACAGATACGCAGTATTTT.

V and J are TRBV6-2 or TRBV6-3 and TRBJ1-4, with 9 bases aligning to TRBD1. The ends lost 6 bases at V and 5 bases at J; junction bases unmatched: 4. The length of the CDR3 is 14 residues. Germline lookup yields CDR1 MNHEY and CDR2 SVGEGT. The CDR3 loop is CASRTGTGNEKLFF. The CDR3 DNA follows: TGTGCCAGCAGGACCGGGACAGGGAATGAAAAACTGTTTTTT.

The chain is built from TRBV29-1 and TRBJ2-7; 9 positions match TRBD1. Germline V CDR1 and CDR2: SQVTM, ANQGSEA. V shed 4 bases and J 7 bases; nucleotides not matched to a gene: 5. CDR3 size: 12 residues. CDR3 nucleotides: TGCAGCGTTGCTCGACAGGGGGGTGAGCAGTACTTC. This translates into CSVARQGGEQYF.

This rearrangement joins TRBV6-6 to TRBJ2-7; D might be TRBD1 or TRBD2, each matching 6 bases. The CDR3 totals 16 residues. From germline, CDR1 is MNHNY and CDR2 SVGAGI (reference sequence). Trimming took off 5 bases at V and 2 bases at J, with 19 bases between the two ends. CDR3 residues: CASSGGTHQNTYEQYF. The CDR3 bases are TGTGCCAGCAGTGGGGGGACACATCAGAATACCTACGAGCAGTACTTC.

This chain connects TRBV2 to TRBJ2-7; TRBD1 matches 8 bases. Germline CDR1 is SNHLY and CDR2 is FYNNEI. The CDR3 consists of 15 residues. The ends lost 4 bases at V and 4 bases at J; junction bases unmatched: 9. The CDR3 nucleotides read TGTGCCAGCAGTGCCGACGGACAGGGACTGTACGAGCAGTACTTC. Translated: CASSADGQGLYEQYF.

CDR3 DNA sequence: TGTGCCAGCTCAGCGGGACTAGACTACGAGCAGTACTTC. It specifies CASSAGLDYEQYF. The chain combines TRBV18 with TRBJ2-7; TRBD2 agrees at 8 bases. From germline, CDR1 is KGHSH and CDR2 LQKENI. The V gene end was trimmed by 5 bases and the J gene end by 3 bases; junction bases not matched to a gene: 3. The CDR3 has 13 amino acids.

The chain couples TRBV7-2 to TRBJ2-5; 7 bases fit TRBD1. This CDR3 spans 13 amino acids. V gave up 5 bases and J gave up 5 bases; unmatched junction bases: 5. Looked up from germline, CDR1 is SGHTA and CDR2 is FQGNSA. The CDR3 DNA follows: TGTGCCAGCAGCAGAGGACAGGCCGAGACCCAGTACTTC. Translating it yields CASSRGQAETQYF.

The chain uses TRBV7-9 and TRBJ2-5; possibly TRBD1 or TRBD2 for D (5 bases each). This CDR3 region has 12 residues. V shed 5 bases and J shed 5 bases, with 9 bases lying between them. Germline V gene sequence: CDR1 SEHNR, CDR2 FQNEAQ (reference sequence). CDR3 in amino acids: CASSHEGETQYF. CDR3 DNA sequence: TGTGCCAGCAGCCATGAGGGGGAGACCCAGTACTTC.

This clonotype was seen a single time. This chain uses TRBV3-1 with TRBJ2-1, with D perhaps being TRBD1 or TRBD2 (5 bases each). Germline CDR1 LGHDT, CDR2 YNNKEL (reference sequence). The CDR3 contains 13 residues. Deletions cut 2 bases from V and 8 bases from J, with 10 bases between. CDR3 residues: CASSQSGPDEQFF. As DNA, the CDR3 is TGTGCCAGCAGCCAATCGGGGCCGGATGAGCAGTTCTTC.

The rearrangement uses TRBV3-1 and TRBJ2-1; a possible D gene is TRBD1 (6 bases). With 4 bases removed from V and 1 base from J, the gap between germline ends came to 8 bases. This CDR3 has 14 amino acids. Germline lookup yields CDR1 LGHDT and CDR2 YNNKEL (reference sequence). The CDR3 is CASSRQVSYNEQFF. CDR3 coding DNA: TGTGCCAGCAGCCGACAGGTTTCCTACAATGAGCAGTTCTTC.

The V gene is TRBV27, the J gene TRBJ1-2; 9 bases agree with TRBD1. CDR1 MNHEY and CDR2 SMNVEV come from the germline V gene (reference sequence). V lost 5 bases and J lost 7; bases outside the gene matches: 5. The CDR3 is 13 residues long. CDR3 loop: CASSLQGAIGYTF. The CDR3 nucleotides are TGTGCCAGCAGTCTACAGGGGGCGATTGGCTACACCTTC.

The chain has TRBV28 and TRBJ1-6; 7 bases are a match to TRBD1. There are 16 residues in the CDR3. Germline V gene sequence: CDR1 MDHEN, CDR2 SYDVKM. The trim removed 8 bases at V and 9 bases at J, leaving 16 bases unmatched. CDR3: CASGGQHQIRVSPLHF. CDR3 nucleotide sequence: TGTGCCAGCGGGGGACAGCATCAAATTCGGGTTTCACCCCTCCACTTT.

The chain recombines TRBV2 with TRBJ1-5, with 7 bases aligning to TRBD1. The CDR3 totals 14 residues. CDR1 SNHLY and CDR2 FYNNEI come from the germline V gene. The V gene end was trimmed by 8 bases and the J gene end by 0 bases; junction bases not matched to a gene: 4. CDR3 amino acids: CASQGGLSNQPQHF. In nucleotides, the CDR3 is TGTGCCAGCCAAGGGGGCCTTAGCAATCAGCCCCAGCATTTT.

The J gene is TRBJ2-1, the V gene TRBV3-1; 11 nucleotides align to TRBD2. The length of the CDR3 is 15 residues. Trimming at V came to 2 bases and at J to 8 bases, leaving 5 bases not matched to a gene. Per the germline V gene, CDR1 is LGHDT and CDR2 is YNNKEL (reference sequence). In nucleotides, the CDR3 is TGTGCCAGCAGCCAAACTAGCGGGAGTTTCCATGAGCAGTTCTTC. Its translation: CASSQTSGSFHEQFF.

The chain has TRBV5-1 and TRBJ1-4; D remains ambiguous. V shed 3 bases and J shed 3 bases, with 12 bases lying between them. The CDR3 runs to 15 residues. Germline CDR1 is SGHRS and CDR2 is YFSETQ. The CDR3 loop is CASSSRPAANEKLFF. CDR3 DNA sequence: TGCGCCAGCAGCTCACGGCCCGCGGCTAATGAAAAACTGTTTTTT.

The J gene is TRBJ2-3, the V gene TRBV5-1; D gene unclear. The CDR3 covers 17 residues. Trimming removed 0 bases from V and 3 bases from J, with 17 bases in between. Germline CDR1 SGHRS, CDR2 YFSETQ. CDR3 DNA: TGCGCCAGCAGCTTGGCCTCGGGCTCCCTGGGGACAGATACGCAGTATTTT. The encoded protein is CASSLASGSLGTDTQYF.

V and J are TRBV7-2 and TRBJ2-3; TRBD1 matches 8 bases. Germline loops: CDR1 SGHTA, CDR2 FQGNSA. V dropped 7 bases and J dropped 2; count of bases not matched to a gene: 8. The CDR3 covers 15 residues. For the CDR3, the DNA is TGTGCCAGCAACCGGGGACAGGCCCCCACAGATACGCAGTATTTT. This gives the protein CASNRGQAPTDTQYF.

The J gene is TRBJ2-2, the V gene TRBV2; 7 nucleotides match TRBD2. The V segment lost 7 bases and the J segment 0 bases; nucleotides outside the gene matches: 8. Germline assignment: CDR1 SNHLY and CDR2 FYNNEI. This CDR3 has 16 residues. In DNA form, the CDR3 reads TGTGCCAGCACTCAACTAGCGACTGCGAACACCGGGGAGCTGTTTTTT. Its translation is CASTQLATANTGELFF. Full variable domain (outside the CDR3, taken from reference TRBV2 and TRBJ2-2): EPEVTQTPSHQVTQMGQEVILRCVPISNHLYFYWYRQILGQKVEFLVSFYNNEISEKSEIFDDQFSVERPDGSNFTLKIRSTKLEDSAMYFCASTQLATANTGELFFGEGSRLTVL.

The rearrangement uses TRBV5-1 and TRBJ2-7; 7 bases line up with TRBD2. This CDR3 is 14 amino acids long. V trimming: 0 bases; J trimming: 6 bases; junction bases outside the gene matches: 6. The germline CDR1 and CDR2 sequences are SGHRS and YFSETQ. In DNA, the CDR3 is TGCGCCAGCAGCTTGGGGCTAGCGGATTTCGAGCAGTACTTC. Its translation: CASSLGLADFEQYF.